This T cell receptor beta chain derives from a study of OX40 agonist ivuxolimab in advanced cancers. Study-wide context: Hepatocellular carcinoma, melanoma, renal cell or head and neck cancer was diagnosed in the dose-escalation patients. Partial responses occurred in three patients (one hepatocellular carcinoma, two cutaneous melanoma). Study findings and constraints: Relative to CD4+, CD8+ T cells held more expanded clones on average. Dose levels from 0.1 to 3.0 mg/kg saw CD4+ and CD8+ blood T cells expand clonally by week 6.

The protocol was immunoSEQ multiplex PCR, while the TCRdb copy is restricted to in-frame clones and leaves out a portion. Found here are tens of thousands of clones, around three quarters of them singletons; the top ten hold about a fifth. Germline values: CDR1 MNHEY, CDR2 SMNVEV (reference sequence). The CDR3 covers 15 residues. Trimming cost V 2 bases and J 0 bases, with 9 bases left between them. As for this clone: Its target is not known.

The chain couples TRBV27 to TRBJ2-3; D not resolved. This TCR came from an adult with an advanced solid tumor such as melanoma, head and neck, liver or kidney cancer. Here the sequenced sample was CD4+ or CD8+ T cells sorted from blood, taken in a trial of the OX40 agonist ivuxolimab. Here the CDR3 DNA reads TGTGCCAGCAGTTTAGCAGGCCCTAGCACAGATACGCAGTATTTT. Translated, it gives CASSLAGPSTDTQYF.